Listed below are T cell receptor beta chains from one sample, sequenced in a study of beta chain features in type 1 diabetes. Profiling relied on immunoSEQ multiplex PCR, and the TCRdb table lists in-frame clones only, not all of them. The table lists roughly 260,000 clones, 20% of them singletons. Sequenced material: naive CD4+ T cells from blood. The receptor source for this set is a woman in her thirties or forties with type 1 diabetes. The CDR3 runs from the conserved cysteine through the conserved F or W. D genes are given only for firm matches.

CASSSPGLGDNEQFF	TRBJ2-1	TRBD2	TRBV28
CASSDAGTGAKYEQYF	TRBJ2-7	TRBD1	TRBV19
CASSFGYRDRGYTF	TRBJ1-2	NA	TRBV28
CASSLGLEQFF	TRBJ2-1	NA	TRBV5-8
CAWSARPGELFF	TRBJ2-2	NA	TRBV30
CASSLVGQGTNEKLFF	TRBJ1-4	NA	TRBV5-1
CSVELDRGYEQYF	TRBJ2-7	TRBD1	TRBV29-1
CASSFLAGGRETQYF	TRBJ2-5	TRBD2	TRBV7-2
CASSAVGQGPRGLEQYF	TRBJ2-7	NA	TRBV9
CASSPPDRVGGYTF	TRBJ1-2	TRBD1	TRBV7-2
CAWRAPGANVLTF	TRBJ2-6	NA	TRBV30
CASTYSGGLMNTEAFF	TRBJ1-1	NA	TRBV28
CASSLDRVTEAFF	TRBJ1-1	TRBD1	TRBV27
CASSQDRVALSYGYTF	TRBJ1-2	TRBD1	TRBV5-1
CASSQGESFYEQYF	TRBJ2-7	NA	TRBV4-2
CASGRTGGNQPQHF	TRBJ1-5	TRBD1	TRBV5-6
CASSPSNYRGTEAFF	TRBJ1-1	TRBD1	TRBV7-2
CASTQHGGPADTQYF	TRBJ2-3	NA	TRBV7-2
CASSLGIGMAKNIQYF	TRBJ2-4	NA	TRBV11-3
CASSAAGLAGANVLTF	TRBJ2-6	NA	TRBV28
CAWKRGNTIYF	TRBJ1-3	NA	TRBV30
CASSERDPNSPLHF	TRBJ1-6	NA	TRBV4-2
CASSTRGTETNYGYTF	TRBJ1-2	TRBD1	TRBV7-2
CASSPWTGRNTEAFF	TRBJ1-1	TRBD1	TRBV27
CASSVSGGGQPQHF	TRBJ1-5	NA	TRBV25-1
CASSLDGTVYGYTF	TRBJ1-2	TRBD1	TRBV28
CSGGSGDQETQYF	TRBJ2-5	TRBD2	TRBV29-1
CASSGPAGDIYEQYF	TRBJ2-7	NA	TRBV9
CASRFLGDEKLFF	TRBJ1-4	NA	TRBV5-1
CASSLVDSTYEQYF	TRBJ2-7	NA	TRBV5-6
CAWSHRGDRGNQPQHF	TRBJ1-5	TRBD1	TRBV30
CASSLLVAGVSPEQFF	TRBJ2-1	TRBD2	TRBV11-2
CASSGQDTQYF	TRBJ2-3	NA	TRBV25-1
CSEGQQNTEAFF	TRBJ1-1	TRBD1	TRBV29-1
CASSSGQETEAFF	TRBJ1-1	TRBD1	TRBV18
CASSEYKGGADYGYTF	TRBJ1-2	NA	TRBV25-1
CASSPLGGESNQPQHF	TRBJ1-5	NA	TRBV18
CASSLTPGIYGYTF	TRBJ1-2	NA	TRBV28
CASSGSDEKLFF	TRBJ1-4	NA	TRBV9
CASTETESETQYF	TRBJ2-5	NA	TRBV7-2
CASSGLGSDEQYF	TRBJ2-7	TRBD2	TRBV28
CASSLYSDTQYF	TRBJ2-3	NA	TRBV7-2
CASVSSGANVLTF	TRBJ2-6	NA	TRBV6-5
CASSLDRATGNTIYF	TRBJ1-3	NA	TRBV7-9
CASALDRTEPLHF	TRBJ1-6	NA	TRBV6-5
CASGEDRNYGYTF	TRBJ1-2	TRBD1	TRBV6-5
CATSRDTLSSYEQYF	TRBJ2-7	NA	TRBV15
CASSESKRGSYEQYF	TRBJ2-7	TRBD2	TRBV25-1
CSVGGTGVETQYF	TRBJ2-5	TRBD1	TRBV29-1
CASSFEVTIYNEQFF	TRBJ2-1	NA	TRBV5-1
CASSLRKWTSGGPDNEQFF	TRBJ2-1	TRBD2	TRBV28